The table lists the clone carrying this TCR beta chain with a few counts. Its antigen is currently unknown. The data originate from a study of human thymus T cells. Notes on the study in general: Thymic and blood repertoires showed apparently biased V and J gene usage.

The assay was immunoSEQ multiplex PCR, and TCRdb's table has in-frame clones only and misses some. This sample has 35,000 to 55,000 clones, with 94% found just once. This sequence was found in a boy under two years old with a congenital heart defect but otherwise immunologically healthy. Sequencing input: blood.

CDR3 sequence reads: CASREGTGNGYTF. Here the CDR3 DNA reads TGTGCCAGCAGAGAGGGGACAGGGAATGGCTACACCTTC. The V gene is TRBV2, the J gene TRBJ1-2; 9 bases agree with TRBD1. The ends lost 6 bases at V and 6 bases at J; junction bases unmatched: 5. There are 13 residues in the CDR3. In germline, CDR1 is SNHLY, CDR2 FYNNEI.